Listed here are 28 T cell receptor beta chains from one sample, sequenced in a study of shared clonotypes between healthy human individuals. Only in-frame clones appear in the TCRdb table, and some are missing; sequencing was by immunoSEQ multiplex PCR. The table has about 1.5 million clones, 95% to 97% seen once. Sequencing used naive CD4+ T cells sorted from blood. This sample's subset: CD45RA+ positively selected. Receptors originate from a man aged 30 to 45 in good health.

As DNA, the CDR3 is TGCGCCAGCAGCCCGACAGGGCCAACCTACGAGCAGTACTTC. It encodes CASSPTGPTYEQYF. The genes are TRBV5-1 and TRBJ2-7; 7 bases are a match to TRBD1. With 4 bases clipped from V and 2 bases from J, the junction kept 6 bases outside the gene matches. The CDR3 loop spans 14 amino acids. CDR1 is SGHRS and CDR2 is YFSETQ in the germline V gene.

J is TRBJ2-7 and V is TRBV7-8; 8 bases line up with TRBD1. J was trimmed by 6 bases and V by 8 bases; bases with no gene match: 9. The CDR3 covers 13 residues. Germline V lookup: CDR1 SGHVS, CDR2 FQNEAQ. The CDR3 coding sequence is TGTGCCAGCGGGGCCGACAGGGGCGGCGAGCAGTACTTC. Its translation is CASGADRGGEQYF.

The genes are TRBV5-1 and TRBJ2-2; tentative D call: TRBD1 (6 bases). The CDR3 is made up of 14 amino acids. Germline V gene data show CDR1 as SGHRS and CDR2 as YFSETQ. V shed 4 bases and J shed 0 bases, with 7 bases lying between them. Here the CDR3 reads CASSEGANTGELFF. DNA of the CDR3: TGCGCCAGCAGCGAGGGGGCGAACACCGGGGAGCTGTTTTTT.

The rearrangement joins TRBV7-8 to TRBJ1-1, with TRBD1 as a possible D gene (6 bases). The CDR3 is 13 amino acids. CDR1 is SGHVS, CDR2 FQNEAQ, per germline. Trimming left V 5 bases short and J 5 bases short, with 12 bases between. The CDR3 DNA is TGTGCCAGCAGCAGAGACAGGAGTACTGAAGCTTTCTTT. Amino acids: CASSRDRSTEAFF.

The gene calls are TRBV7-9 and TRBJ2-2; D is uncertain. The CDR3 loop spans 18 amino acids. Per the germline V gene, CDR1 is SEHNR and CDR2 is FQNEAQ (reference sequence). Between the trimmed V and J ends, which lost 1 base and 2 bases, there was a span of 17 bases. The CDR3 loop reads CASSLESGRWGNTGELFF. In DNA, the CDR3 is TGTGCCAGCAGCTTAGAGAGTGGGCGTTGGGGAAACACCGGGGAGCTGTTTTTT.

The chain links TRBV28 to TRBJ1-2; D ambiguous. Trimming removed 6 bases at V and 4 bases at J, with 15 bases between. Germline V gives CDR1 MDHEN, CDR2 SYDVKM. The CDR3 contains 14 residues. CDR3 region: CASRETGSAYGYTF. The CDR3 DNA is TGTGCCAGCAGGGAGACGGGAAGCGCCTATGGCTACACCTTC.

This sequence joins TRBV29-1 and TRBJ2-5; D may correspond to TRBD1 or TRBD2 (5 bases each). CDR1 and CDR2 from the germline V gene are SQVTM and ANQGSEA. This CDR3 contains 13 residues. Between the trimmed V and J ends, which lost 7 bases and 1 base, there was a span of 13 bases. The CDR3 DNA reads TGCAGCGCCCAGTGGGGGTCCCAAGAGACCCAGTACTTC. Encoded protein: CSAQWGSQETQYF.

The chain links TRBV6-6 to TRBJ2-3; TRBD2 is a possible D gene (6 bases). Trimming pared 6 bases from V and 6 bases from J, leaving 13 bases between. Germline CDR1 MNHNY, CDR2 SVGAGI (reference sequence). The CDR3 consists of 13 residues. In DNA form, the CDR3 reads TGTGCCAGCAGGCCGAGACTAGTTGATACGCAGTATTTT. Amino acids: CASRPRLVDTQYF.

The chain joins TRBV27 to TRBJ2-1; D is possibly TRBD1 or TRBD2 (5 bases each). The CDR3 length is 17 residues. The germline V and J ends were trimmed by 5 bases and 6 bases, with 23 bases remaining between them. Germline CDR1 and CDR2: MNHEY and SMNVEV (reference sequence). The chain's CDR3 is CASSTTTGTQAANEQFF. The CDR3 nucleotides read TGTGCCAGCAGTACGACCACCGGGACCCAAGCCGCCAATGAGCAGTTCTTC.

V gene TRBV10-3 combines with J gene TRBJ2-7; D might be TRBD1 or TRBD2, each matching 5 bases. Deletions cut 5 bases from V and 7 bases from J, with 18 bases between. The CDR3 length is 14 residues. CDR1 and CDR2 (germline): ENHRY, SYGVKD. Here the CDR3 reads CAISTGTKGREQYF. As DNA, the CDR3 is TGTGCCATCAGTACCGGGACGAAAGGCCGGGAGCAGTACTTC.

This chain uses TRBV2 with TRBJ2-3; 7 nucleotides agree with TRBD1. Germline V gene lookup returns CDR1 SNHLY and CDR2 FYNNEI. With V trimmed by 7 bases and J by 4 bases, 14 bases remained unmatched. CDR3 size: 16 residues. CDR3 in DNA: TGTGCCAGCAATCAAAGACGACAGGGTCGGGCAGATACGCAGTATTTT. Translation: CASNQRRQGRADTQYF.

The J gene is TRBJ2-7, the V gene TRBV6-5; D is uncertain. The CDR3 covers 16 residues. Looked up from germline, CDR1 is MNHEY and CDR2 is SVGAGI. V gave up 4 bases and J gave up 4 bases, with 20 bases separating them. Written as DNA, the CDR3 is TGTGCCAGCAGTTTAGGAGTGGGCGGCGAACCTTACGAGCAGTACTTC. Protein sequence: CASSLGVGGEPYEQYF.

The chain uses TRBV6-1 and TRBJ1-3; D remains ambiguous. V was shortened by 4 bases and J by 0 bases, with 13 bases between the two germline ends. The CDR3 runs 16 residues. The germline gives CDR1 MNHNS, CDR2 SASEGT. The CDR3 DNA is TGTGCCAGCAGTGGTGGATGGGGTATCTCTGGAAACACCATATATTTT. This gives the protein CASSGGWGISGNTIYF.

The chain employs TRBV7-2 and TRBJ2-7; possible D gene TRBD2, 5 bases. V was clipped by 1 base and J by 4 bases, with 20 bases between them. The CDR3 covers 17 residues. CDR1 SGHTA and CDR2 FQGNSA come from the germline V gene. The CDR3 region is CASSLGVDFLMRYEQYF. The CDR3 nucleotides read TGTGCCAGCAGCTTAGGGGTGGACTTTTTAATGAGGTACGAGCAGTACTTC.

This chain links TRBV9 with TRBJ2-2, with D maybe TRBD1 (6 bases). V gave up 0 bases and J gave up 3 bases, with 9 bases separating them. Germline V CDR1 and CDR2: SGDLS, YYNGEE. The CDR3 is 15 residues long. CDR3 DNA sequence: TGTGCCAGCAGCGTAGGGGACACCTACACCGGGGAGCTGTTTTTT. Protein product: CASSVGDTYTGELFF.

Notes on this clone: The sample has other DNA sequences that encode this CDR3 too. The J gene is TRBJ2-3, the V gene TRBV11-2, with no clear D. Germline loops: CDR1 SGHAT, CDR2 FQNNGV. This CDR3 region has 15 residues. V lost 1 base, J lost 0 bases, and 8 bases lay in between. CDR3 protein: CASSLGRVSTDTQYF. For the CDR3, the DNA is TGTGCCAGCAGCTTAGGTCGGGTAAGCACAGATACGCAGTATTTT.

The rearrangement uses TRBV10-3 and TRBJ2-2; 10 bases fit TRBD2. This CDR3 region has 17 residues. Germline loops: CDR1 ENHRY, CDR2 SYGVKD. The ends lost 7 bases at V and 5 bases at J; junction bases unmatched: 13. The CDR3 sequence is CAITRKVAGGETGELFF. CDR3 in DNA: TGTGCCATCACCAGAAAGGTAGCGGGAGGCGAGACCGGGGAGCTGTTTTTT.

The chain carries TRBV7-6 and TRBJ2-7; D might be TRBD1 (5 bases). The CDR3 has 11 amino acids. Trimming left V 4 bases short and J 9 bases short, with 10 bases between. Germline CDR1 SGHVS, CDR2 FNYEAQ. CDR3 nucleotide sequence: TGTGCCAGCAGCTCAGGGTCCGGGCAGTACTTC. It translates to CASSSGSGQYF.

This chain joins TRBV5-1 and TRBJ2-1; 8 positions agree with TRBD1. CDR3 length: 14 amino acids. Per the germline V gene, CDR1 is SGHRS and CDR2 is YFSETQ. The V gene end was trimmed by 5 bases and the J gene end by 8 bases; junction bases not matched to a gene: 9. Written as DNA, the CDR3 is TGCGCCAGCAGTACGGGGACAGGAGGCCATGAGCAGTTCTTC. Protein product: CASSTGTGGHEQFF.

V and J are TRBV6-6 and TRBJ2-6; TRBD1 matches 9 bases. V dropped 5 bases and J dropped 4; count of bases not matched to a gene: 3. The CDR3 is 15 residues long. The germline V gene encodes CDR1 MNHNY and CDR2 SVGAGI (reference sequence). The CDR3 region has the DNA TGTGCCAGCAGTCGGACAGGGGACGGGGCCAACGTCCTGACTTTC. Protein sequence: CASSRTGDGANVLTF.

The genes are TRBV28 and TRBJ2-7, with 9 bases aligning to TRBD1. Germline V lookup: CDR1 MDHEN, CDR2 SYDVKM. With 5 bases clipped from V and 2 bases from J, the junction kept 7 bases outside the gene matches. The CDR3 is 15 residues long. The DNA of the CDR3 is TGTGCCAGCAGTGGGGGGGGACAGGGCCCCTACGAGCAGTACTTC. It specifies CASSGGGQGPYEQYF.

The sample holds one count of this clone. The chain joins TRBV9 to TRBJ1-2; TRBD1 agrees at 8 bases. V gave up 4 bases and J gave up 7 bases; unmatched junction bases: 6. Germline V gene sequence: CDR1 SGDLS, CDR2 YYNGEE. CDR3 length: 13 amino acids. DNA of the CDR3: TGTGCCAGCAGCCGGACAGGGCGTTCTGGCTACACCTTC. This sequence encodes CASSRTGRSGYTF.

The chain employs TRBV5-8 and TRBJ1-4; D gene ambiguous. Germline-derived CDR1 and CDR2 are SGHTS and YDEGEE. V dropped 1 base and J dropped 11 bases, with 9 bases sitting between them. This CDR3 has 12 amino acids. The CDR3 DNA is TGTGCCAGCAGCTTGCGTCTTGGGAAACTGTTTTTT. Protein: CASSLRLGKLFF.

The chain uses TRBV5-4 and TRBJ2-1; 8 bases fit TRBD2. V trimming: 5 bases; J trimming: 0 bases; junction bases outside the gene matches: 4. CDR1 and CDR2 (germline): SGHNT, YYREEE (reference sequence). This CDR3 comprises 15 residues. This chain's CDR3 is CASSASGSSYNEQFF. In DNA form, the CDR3 reads TGTGCCAGCAGTGCAAGCGGGAGCTCCTACAATGAGCAGTTCTTC.

This sequence joins TRBV13 and TRBJ2-7; D gene unclear. CDR3 length: 11 residues. The germline V gene has CDR1 PRHDT and CDR2 FYEKMQ (reference sequence). Deletions cut 5 bases from V and 5 bases from J, with 7 bases between. In DNA form, the CDR3 reads TGTGCCAGCAGCCTCCAGAACGAGCAGTACTTC. Translation: CASSLQNEQYF. The full variable domain, its missing parts supplied by reference TRBV13 and TRBJ2-7, is AAGVIQSPRHLIKEKRETATLKCYPIPRHDTVYWYQQGPGQDPQFLISFYEKMQSDKGSIPDRFSAQQFSDYHSELNMSSLELGDSALYFCASSLQNEQYFGPGTRLTVT.

The genes are TRBV18 and TRBJ1-2; the match to TRBD1 covers 10 bases. The ends lost 4 bases at V and 7 bases at J; junction bases unmatched: 9. CDR1 is KGHSH, CDR2 LQKENI, per germline. This CDR3 comprises 15 residues. The CDR3 is CASSRKTGGDPGYTF. The CDR3, as DNA: TGTGCCAGCTCACGCAAGACAGGGGGCGATCCTGGCTACACCTTC.

This rearrangement joins TRBV28 to TRBJ2-7, with D perhaps TRBD2 (5 bases). Germline lookup yields CDR1 MDHEN and CDR2 SYDVKM. V lost 6 bases and J 8 bases, leaving 17 bases between the germline ends. The CDR3 covers 13 residues. CDR3 loop: CASSPPLRGQQYF. CDR3 sequence (DNA): TGTGCCAGCAGCCCCCCCCTACGAGGGCAGCAGTACTTC.

The chain employs TRBV5-1 and TRBJ1-2; TRBD1 aligns across 9 bases. CDR1 is SGHRS and CDR2 is YFSETQ in the germline V gene. The CDR3 totals 19 residues. Trimming removed 3 bases from V and 5 bases from J; junction bases left unmatched: 20. The CDR3 loop is CASSSQTGTGKLSWYGYTF. As DNA, the CDR3 is TGCGCCAGCAGCTCTCAAACCGGGACAGGGAAATTGTCGTGGTATGGCTACACCTTC.